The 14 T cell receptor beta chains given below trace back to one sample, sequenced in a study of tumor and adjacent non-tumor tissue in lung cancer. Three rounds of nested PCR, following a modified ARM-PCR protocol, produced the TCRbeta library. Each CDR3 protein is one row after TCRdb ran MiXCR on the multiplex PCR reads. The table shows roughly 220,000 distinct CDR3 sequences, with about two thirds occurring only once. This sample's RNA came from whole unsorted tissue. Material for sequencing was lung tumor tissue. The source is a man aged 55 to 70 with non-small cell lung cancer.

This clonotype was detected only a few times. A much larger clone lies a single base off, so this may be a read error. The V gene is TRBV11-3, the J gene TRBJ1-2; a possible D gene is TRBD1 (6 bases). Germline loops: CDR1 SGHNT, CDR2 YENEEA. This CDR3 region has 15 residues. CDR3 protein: CAGSLDDRGRNGYTF. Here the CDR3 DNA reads TGTGCCGGCAGCTTAGACGATCGGGGGCGCAATGGCTACACCTTC.

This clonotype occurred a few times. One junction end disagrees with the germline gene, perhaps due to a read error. CDR3: CASSLGTTEGFF. CDR3 nucleotide sequence: TGTGCCAGCAGCTTAGGGACCACTGAAGGTTTCTTT. This chain links TRBV11-2 with TRBJ1-1; D gene unclear. This CDR3 has 12 residues. CDR1 and CDR2 from the germline V gene are SGHAT and FQNNGV.

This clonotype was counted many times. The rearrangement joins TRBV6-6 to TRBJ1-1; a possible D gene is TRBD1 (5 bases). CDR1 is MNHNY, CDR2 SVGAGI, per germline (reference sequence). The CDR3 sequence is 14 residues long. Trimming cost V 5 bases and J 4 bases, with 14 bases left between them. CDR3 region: CASSQISGGTEAFF. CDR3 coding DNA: TGTGCCAGCAGTCAAATTTCGGGGGGCACTGAAGCTTTCTTT.

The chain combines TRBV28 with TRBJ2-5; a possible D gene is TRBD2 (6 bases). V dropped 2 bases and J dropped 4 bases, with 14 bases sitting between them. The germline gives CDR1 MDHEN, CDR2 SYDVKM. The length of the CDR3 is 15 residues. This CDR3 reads CASSLAGPGGETQYF. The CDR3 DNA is TGTGCCAGCAGTTTAGCGGGACCCGGGGGAGAGACCCAGTACTTC. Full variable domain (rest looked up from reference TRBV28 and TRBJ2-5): DVKVTQSSRYLVKRTGEKVFLECVQDMDHENMFWYRQDPGLGLRLIYFSYDVKMKEKGDIPEGYSVSREKKERFSLILESASTNQTSMYLCASSLAGPGGETQYFGPGTRLLVL.

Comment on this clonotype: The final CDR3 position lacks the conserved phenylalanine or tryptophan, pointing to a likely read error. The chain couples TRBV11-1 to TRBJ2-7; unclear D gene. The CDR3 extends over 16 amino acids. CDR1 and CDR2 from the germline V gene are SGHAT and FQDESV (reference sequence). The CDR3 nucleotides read TGTGCCAGCAGCTTAACGATTCGTGACAACTCCTACGGGCAGTACTTA. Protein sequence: CASSLTIRDNSYGQYL.

In nucleotides, the CDR3 is TGCAGTGCAACCGGGAGGGGCTATAATTCACCCCTCCACTTT. This sequence encodes CSATGRGYNSPLHF. V usage is TRBV20-1 and J usage is TRBJ1-6; a weak D match, TRBD1 (5 bases). Deletions cut 6 bases from V and 3 bases from J, with 12 bases between. Germline CDR1 reads DFQATT; CDR2 reads SNEGSKA (reference sequence). This CDR3 contains 14 residues.

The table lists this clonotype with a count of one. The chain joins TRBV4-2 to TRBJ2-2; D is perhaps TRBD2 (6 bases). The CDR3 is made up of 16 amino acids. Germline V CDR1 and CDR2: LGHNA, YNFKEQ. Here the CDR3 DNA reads TGTGTTAGCAGCCATTATACCGGGAGACAAACCGGGGAGCTGTTTTTT. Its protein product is CVSSHYTGRQTGELFF.

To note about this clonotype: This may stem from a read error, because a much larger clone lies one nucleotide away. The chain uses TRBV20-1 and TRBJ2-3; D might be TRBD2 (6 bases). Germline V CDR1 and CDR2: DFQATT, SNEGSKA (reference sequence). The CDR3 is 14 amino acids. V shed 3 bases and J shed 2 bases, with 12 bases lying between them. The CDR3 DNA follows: TGCAGTGCTAGGGAGGGGCAGAACACAGATACGCAGTATTTT. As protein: CSAREGQNTDTQYF.

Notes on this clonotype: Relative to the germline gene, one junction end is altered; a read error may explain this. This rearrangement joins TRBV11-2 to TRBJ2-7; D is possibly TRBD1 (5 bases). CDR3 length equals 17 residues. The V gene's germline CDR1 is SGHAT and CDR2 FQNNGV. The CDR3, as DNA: TGTGCCAACAGCTCAATTAAGGGGTCTCGAGGAACCTACGAGCAGTACTTC. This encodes CANSSIKGSRGTYEQYF.

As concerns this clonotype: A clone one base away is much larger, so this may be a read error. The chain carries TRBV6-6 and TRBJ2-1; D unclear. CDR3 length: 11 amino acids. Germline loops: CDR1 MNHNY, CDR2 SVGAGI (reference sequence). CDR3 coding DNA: TGTGCCGGCAGTCGTCACAATGAGCAGTTCTTC. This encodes CAGSRHNEQFF.

The CDR3 region has the DNA TGCGCCAACAGCGACGGTATCTCCTACGAGCAGTACTTC. It translates to CANSDGISYEQYF. The chain links TRBV10-2 to TRBJ2-7; no firm D call. V was clipped by 10 bases and J by 0 bases, with 13 bases between them. The V gene's germline CDR1 is WSHSY and CDR2 SAAADI. The CDR3 totals 13 residues.

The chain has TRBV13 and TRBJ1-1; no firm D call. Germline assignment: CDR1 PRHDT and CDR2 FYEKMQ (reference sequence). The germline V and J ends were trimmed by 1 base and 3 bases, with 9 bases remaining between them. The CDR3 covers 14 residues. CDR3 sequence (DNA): TGTGCCAGCAGCTTAGCGATCCTCCACACTGAAGCTTTCTTT. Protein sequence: CASSLAILHTEAFF.

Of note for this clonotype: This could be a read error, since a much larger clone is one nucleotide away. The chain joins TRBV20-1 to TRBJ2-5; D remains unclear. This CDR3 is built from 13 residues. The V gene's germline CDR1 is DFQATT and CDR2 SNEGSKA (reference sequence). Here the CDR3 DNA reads TGCAGTGCTCTCGGACGGAACCAAGAGAGCCAGTACTTC. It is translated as CSALGRNQESQYF.

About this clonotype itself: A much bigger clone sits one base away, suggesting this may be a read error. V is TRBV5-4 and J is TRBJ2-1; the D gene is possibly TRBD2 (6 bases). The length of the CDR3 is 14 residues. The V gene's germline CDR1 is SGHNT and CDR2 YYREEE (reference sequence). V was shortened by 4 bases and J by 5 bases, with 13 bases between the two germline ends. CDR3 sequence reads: CASSRTNGHNEQFF. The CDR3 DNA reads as TGTGCCAGCAGCCGGACTAACGGGCACAATGAGCAGTTCTTC.